These T cell receptor beta chains were read from a single sample in a study of glioma-infiltrating T cells. TCRdb re-derived calls from the multiplex PCR reads in MiXCR, one entry per CDR3 protein. The table shows 110,000 or so distinct CDR3 sequences, with 25% occurring only once. The specimen sequenced was glioma tissue, nonneoplastic brain tissue, or PBMCs (not recorded which). The source is a human donor with low-grade glioma or glioblastoma, undergoing nonglioma brain surgery, or in good health (not recorded which). CDR3s include the opening cysteine and the closing phenylalanine or tryptophan. The order of the fields is clone size, D gene, V gene, J gene, CDR3 DNA, CDR3 protein. A D gene is named only where the DNA matches it firmly. Clone size, where shown, is once, few, many, or a class for clones that have expanded.

many,.,TRBV12-5,TRBJ1-2,TGTGCTAGCGGACCTCTCCGGGGGAGCTACACCTTC,CASGPLRGSYTF
many,TRBD1,TRBV20-1,TRBJ1-1,TGCAGTGCTAGAAGCGTATTCGGACAGGGCGGCACTGAAGCTTTCTTT,CSARSVFGQGGTEAFF
many,TRBD2,TRBV15,TRBJ2-1,TGTGCCACCAGCAGCTGGACTAGCGTAATAGTGAATGAGCAGTTCTTC,CATSSWTSVIVNEQFF
.,.,TRBV4-2,TRBJ1-5,TGTACCAGCAGCTTCGGCCAGGGAGGCAATCAGCCCCAGCATTTT,CTSSFGQGGNQPQHF
.,TRBD2,TRBV4-2,TRBJ2-5,TGTGCCAGCAGCCAAGGATACGGTGCTAGCGGGGAGACCCAGTACTTC,CASSQGYGASGETQYF
many,.,TRBV3-1,TRBJ1-1,TGTGCCAGCAGCCAAGATGCCAGGGAAGCTTTCTTT,CASSQDAREAFF
many,TRBD2,TRBV4-3,TRBJ2-5,TGCGCCAGCAGCCAAGAAGGGACTAGCAGACAAGAGACCCAGTACTTC,CASSQEGTSRQETQYF
many,.,TRBV11-1,TRBJ2-3,TGTGCCAGCAGCTTAGCGCACGGGGATACGCAGTATTTT,CASSLAHGDTQYF
many,.,TRBV11-2,TRBJ1-5,TGTGCCAGCAGCTTCGGGACAAACAATCAGCCCCAGCATTTT,CASSFGTNNQPQHF
many,TRBD2,TRBV7-8,TRBJ2-7,TGTGCCAGCAGCCTCACTAGCGGGGGGGCTTACGAGCAGTACTTC,CASSLTSGGAYEQYF
.,.,TRBV12-3/TRBV12-4,TRBJ2-7,TGTGCCAGCAGTTTAAACAGGGAGGCCCACGAGCAGTACTTC,CASSLNREAHEQYF
many,.,TRBV4-3,TRBJ2-1,TGCGCCAGCAGCCGTGAGGGGGGCCTTTGGAATGAGCAGTTCTTC,CASSREGGLWNEQFF
many,.,TRBV20-1,TRBJ2-5,TGCAGTGCTAGAGATGACCGAAAAGAGACCCAGTACTTC,CSARDDRKETQYF
many,.,TRBV2,TRBJ1-3,TGTGCCAGCAGTGAAGAGTTATGGCAGACTGGAAACACCATATATTTT,CASSEELWQTGNTIYF
.,.,TRBV12-5,TRBJ1-2,TGTGCTAGTGGTTTGTTAGTGTCCCATGGCTACACCTTC,CASGLLVSHGYTF
.,TRBD1,TRBV29-1,TRBJ2-7,TGCAGCGTTGGACAGGGGCGATCCTACGAGCAGTACTTC,CSVGQGRSYEQYF
.,.,TRBV27,TRBJ1-1,TGTGCCAGCAGTGGCGGCCGAAGCACTGAAGCTTTCTTT,CASSGGRSTEAFF
many,.,TRBV6-1,TRBJ1-1,TGTGCCAGCGTCCGGCGCCTGGCCCGTTCGAACACTGAAGCTTTCTTT,CASVRRLARSNTEAFF
once,TRBD2,TRBV28,TRBJ2-7,TGTGCCAGCAGCCTTACTAGCGAGACCTTAGGGGAGCAGTACTTC,CASSLTSETLGEQYF
many,.,TRBV20-1,TRBJ1-5,TGCAGTGCTAGCGAGGGGGGGTATCAGCCCCAGCATTTT,CSASEGGYQPQHF
once,TRBD1,TRBV25-1,TRBJ1-1,TGTACCAGCAGTGAAGGAGACAGGGGTAACACTGAGGCTTTCTTT,CTSSEGDRGNTEAFF
many,.,TRBV27,TRBJ1-6,TGTGCCAGCAGTTTTGAACCGTATAATTCACCCCTCCACTTT,CASSFEPYNSPLHF
few,TRBD1,TRBV29-1,TRBJ1-1,TGCAGCGTTTACGACAGGGATATCGGTCAGACTGAAGCTTTCTTT,CSVYDRDIGQTEAFF
many,.,TRBV7-3,TRBJ2-2,TGTGCCAGCAGCTTAACGTTGAGGGGGGCCACCGGGGAGCTGTTTTTT,CASSLTLRGATGELFF
.,.,TRBV29-1,TRBJ1-1,TGCAGCGCCAGGGAAGGCATGGGCACTGAAGCTTTCTTT,CSAREGMGTEAFF
many,TRBD1,TRBV4-1,TRBJ1-1,TGCGCCAGCAGCCGGGGGGGGGGACAGGGGAACACTGAAGCTTTCTTT,CASSRGGGQGNTEAFF
.,.,TRBV11-2,TRBJ2-5,TGTGCCAGCAGCTTAATAGATATTCAAGAGACCCAGTACTTC,CASSLIDIQETQYF
many,TRBD2,TRBV28,TRBJ2-2,TGTGCCAGCTCGAGACTAGCGGGACAGACCGGGGAGCTGTTTTTT,CASSRLAGQTGELFF
many,TRBD2,TRBV20-1,TRBJ2-7,TGCAGTGCTAGAGTAGCAGGGACTAGCGAAGAGCAGTACTTC,CSARVAGTSEEQYF
.,.,TRBV12-3/TRBV12-4,TRBJ1-1,TGTGCCAGCACTCGAGAGGGTGGCACTGAAGCTTTCTTT,CASTREGGTEAFF
many,.,TRBV10-3,TRBJ2-7,TGTGCCATCAGTGAGTCGGTCCGGCAGGCTAAGGTAGAGCAGTACTTC,CAISESVRQAKVEQYF
many,.,TRBV6-1,TRBJ1-4,TGTGCCAGCATGGGGGGGGGGCACCGGGCAAAACTGTTTTTT,CASMGGGHRAKLFF
many,TRBD2,TRBV19,TRBJ2-7,TGTGCCAGTAGTAGGCGGGAGGACCCCTACGAGCAGTACTTC,CASSRREDPYEQYF
few,TRBD1,TRBV4-3,TRBJ2-2,TGCGCCAGCAGCCAGAACAGGGGGCGAACCGGGGAGCTGTTTTTT,CASSQNRGRTGELFF
.,.,TRBV7-2,TRBJ2-1,TGTGCCAGCAGCTTAGTGGCTCAGGGCTACAATGAGCAGTTCTTC,CASSLVAQGYNEQFF
many,.,TRBV6-1,TRBJ2-1,TGTGCCAGCAGTTATACCCCCGACAATGAGCAGTTCTTC,CASSYTPDNEQFF
many,.,TRBV7-3,TRBJ2-1,TGTGCCAGCAGCTTAAGGGGTGCAAATGAGCAGTTCTTC,CASSLRGANEQFF
many,.,TRBV6-1,TRBJ1-1,TGTGCCAGCAGTGAACAGTGGGGGGGAACTGAAGCTTTCTTT,CASSEQWGGTEAFF
many,TRBD2,TRBV3-1,TRBJ2-5,TGTGCCAGCAGCCAATTAGCGGGAGAAGAGACCCAGTACTTC,CASSQLAGEETQYF
many,.,TRBV28,TRBJ1-1,TGTGCCAGCGGGTTAGACAGGCGGAACACTGAAGCTTTCTTT,CASGLDRRNTEAFF
many,.,TRBV7-8,TRBJ1-5,TGTGCCAGCAGCTTAGGGATATTGGCCGTTAATAGCAATCAGCCCCAGCATTTT,CASSLGILAVNSNQPQHF
many,TRBD1,TRBV7-7,TRBJ2-5,TGTGCCAGCAGCTTACGGATCAGGGGGCAAGAGACCCAGTACTTC,CASSLRIRGQETQYF
many,TRBD1,TRBV7-2,TRBJ2-7,TGTGCCAGCAGTGACAGGGCCCACGAGCAGTACTTC,CASSDRAHEQYF
.,.,TRBV5-1,TRBJ2-5,TGCGCCAGCAGCTTGGTTGGGTTGCTGGAAGAGACCCAGTACTTC,CASSLVGLLEETQYF
many,TRBD1,TRBV7-2,TRBJ1-3,TGTGCCAGCAGCTTAGCCCTACTCTGGGACAGAGCCTCTGGAAACACCATATATTTT,CASSLALLWDRASGNTIYF
many,.,TRBV20-1,TRBJ2-7,TGCAGTGCCCGACGAGGGAGCATCCACGAGCAGTACTTC,CSARRGSIHEQYF
many,.,TRBV29-1,TRBJ2-3,TGCAGCGCCTTTCGGCCTTTGCGGGGCGAGGCAGATACGCAGTATTTT,CSAFRPLRGEADTQYF
.,.,TRBV27,TRBJ2-1,TGTGCCAGAGACGACAATGAACATTTCTTC,CARDDNEHFF
many,.,TRBV29-1,TRBJ2-3,TGCAGCGTTGAAAGCGTCCACTTCTCCACAGATACGCAGTATTTT,CSVESVHFSTDTQYF
.,.,TRBV6-6,TRBJ1-1,TGTTCCAGCAGCTTATCGGGTAGGGGTACTGAAGCTTTCTTT,CSSSLSGRGTEAFF
many,.,TRBV19,TRBJ1-5,TGTGCCAGTAGTATCTTCGACACTAGCAATCAGCCCCAGCATTTT,CASSIFDTSNQPQHF
many,.,TRBV29-1,TRBJ1-1,TGCAGCGTTGGTGGGCAAACTGAAGCTTTCTTT,CSVGGQTEAFF
many,.,TRBV4-1,TRBJ2-1,TGCGCCAGCAGCCAAGATCAGGACTACAACAATGAGCAGTTCTTC,CASSQDQDYNNEQFF